Listed here are 28 T cell receptor beta chains from one sample, sequenced in a study of CD8 T cells in Susac syndrome. The RNA, roughly 0.45 to 1 ug, was put through reverse transcription using random hexamers. TCRdb redid the calling of the immunoSEQ multiplex PCR reads with MiXCR, one entry per CDR3 protein. The sample shows about 200,000 distinct CDR3 sequences, 90% to 95% of them seen only once. The material sequenced was CD4+ T cells from PBMCs. Source of these receptors: a human donor with multiple sclerosis.

In its sample, this clonotype was seen once. The rearrangement links TRBV21-1 to TRBJ2-1; the D segment call TRBD1 is taken from the table without a DNA check. TRBV21-1 is a known pseudogene. The CDR3 is 14 residues long. CDR3 bases: TGTGCCAGCACCGGAGGCGGCTCCCCAGTGGAGCAGTTCTTC. Its translation: CASTGGGSPVEQFF.

The rearrangement joins TRBV7-6 to TRBJ2-7; tentatively, D is TRBD1 (5 bases). Germline assignment: CDR1 SGHVS and CDR2 FNYEAQ. This CDR3 has 14 amino acids. Trimming took 5 bases from V and 5 from J, leaving 16 bases between them. The CDR3 coding sequence is TGTGCCAGCAGCCGCAGGGCGGTTTGGGACGAGCAGTACTTC. The encoded protein is CASSRRAVWDEQYF.

CDR3 protein: CASSSGLLKRSGTPYEQYF. CDR3 DNA: TGTGCCAGCAGCTCCGGCCTGCTTAAGAGGTCGGGGACTCCTTACGAGCAGTACTTC. The rearrangement joins TRBV14 to TRBJ2-7; tentative D call: TRBD2 (6 bases). The CDR3 extends over 19 amino acids. Germline V gene sequence: CDR1 SGHDN, CDR2 FVKESK. Trimming removed 5 bases at V and 4 bases at J, with 30 bases between.

The CDR3, as DNA: TGTGCCTGGAGGGTGGGGCCCTCGAACACCGGGGAGCTGTTTTTT. Its translation: CAWRVGPSNTGELFF. The rearrangement joins TRBV30 to TRBJ2-2; D may be TRBD1 (5 bases). Germline CDR1 and CDR2: GTSNPN and SVGIG (reference sequence). The CDR3 is 15 residues long. Deletions cut 3 bases from V and 0 bases from J, with 11 bases between.

The chain combines TRBV29-1 with TRBJ2-1, with TRBD1 matching over 7 bases. The J segment lost 4 bases and the V segment lost 6 bases, leaving 6 bases of the junction unmatched. Germline values: CDR1 SQVTM, CDR2 ANQGSEA. The CDR3 runs 13 residues. The CDR3 DNA sequence: TGCAGCGTCCGGGACAGAGGATACAATGAGCAGTTCTTC. Encoded protein: CSVRDRGYNEQFF.

The rearrangement uses TRBV20-1 and TRBJ2-7; perhaps TRBD1 as D (6 bases). Germline-derived CDR1 and CDR2 are DFQATT and SNEGSKA (reference sequence). The length of the CDR3 is 16 residues. V lost 0 bases to trimming and J lost 1 base, with 16 bases between them. The chain's CDR3 is CSARDLLGAKSYEQYF. CDR3 nucleotide sequence: TGCAGTGCTAGAGATCTACTGGGGGCAAAGTCCTACGAGCAGTACTTC.

The chain has TRBV7-2 and TRBJ1-1, with D possibly matching TRBD1 (6 bases). The V gene's germline CDR1 is SGHTA and CDR2 FQGNSA. With 7 bases removed from V and 5 bases from J, the gap between germline ends came to 14 bases. The CDR3 extends over 13 amino acids. The CDR3 is CASNWGGPTEAFF. The DNA for the CDR3 is TGTGCCAGCAATTGGGGGGGGCCGACTGAAGCTTTCTTT.

The CDR3 DNA is TGCAGTGCTCTGACATCGGTGGGCAATCAGCCCCAGCATTTT. It encodes CSALTSVGNQPQHF. This rearrangement joins TRBV20-1 to TRBJ1-5; D not certain. V gave up 5 bases and J gave up 2 bases, with 13 bases separating them. CDR3 length: 14 residues. Germline V lookup: CDR1 DFQATT, CDR2 SNEGSKA (reference sequence).

V gene TRBV3-1 combines with J gene TRBJ2-7; TRBD1 agrees at 8 bases. The CDR3 is made up of 15 amino acids. Germline values: CDR1 LGHDT, CDR2 YNNKEL (reference sequence). Losses at the gene ends were 1 base for V and 2 bases for J; bases not matched to a gene: 4. The CDR3 DNA is TGTGCCAGCAGCCAAGGACAGGGGAGAACCTACGAGCAGTACTTC. It specifies CASSQGQGRTYEQYF.

This clonotype occurred once. The rearrangement links TRBV7-9 to TRBJ2-1; 7 bases fit TRBD2. Losses at the gene ends were 5 bases for V and 3 bases for J; bases not matched to a gene: 4. Germline V CDR1 and CDR2: SEHNR, FQNEAQ (reference sequence). The CDR3 is 14 amino acids. CDR3 protein: CASSPSGDYNEQFF. For the CDR3, the DNA is TGTGCCAGCAGCCCTAGCGGAGACTACAATGAGCAGTTCTTC.

J is TRBJ2-1 and V is TRBV2; D not resolved. The germline V gene has CDR1 SNHLY and CDR2 FYNNEI. V lost 3 bases and J 6 bases, leaving 6 bases between the germline ends. The CDR3 covers 12 residues. CDR3 amino acids: CASSEAVNEQFF. The CDR3 DNA is TGTGCCAGCAGTGAGGCAGTCAATGAGCAGTTCTTC.

The rearrangement links TRBV6-5 to TRBJ2-3, with D unclear. CDR1 and CDR2 (germline): MNHEY, SVGAGI. The CDR3 is made up of 13 amino acids. The germline V and J ends were trimmed by 1 base and 2 bases, with 4 bases remaining between them. The CDR3 reads CASSYYNTDTQYF. The CDR3, as DNA: TGTGCCAGCAGTTACTACAACACAGATACGCAGTATTTT.

This clonotype was observed once. This rearrangement joins TRBV4-2 to TRBJ2-2; D tentatively fits TRBD1 or TRBD2 (5 bases each). Trimming shortened V by 2 bases and J by 0 bases, and 13 bases separated the two germline ends. This CDR3 is built from 17 residues. Germline V gene data show CDR1 as LGHNA and CDR2 as YNFKEQ. The DNA for the CDR3 is TGTGCCAGCAGCCAAATTCGAGGGGCATCGAACACCGGGGAGCTGTTTTTT. Translated: CASSQIRGASNTGELFF.

The V call is TRBV7-3, the J call TRBJ2-1, with no clear D. The CDR3 spans 15 residues. The germline CDR1 and CDR2 sequences are SGHTA and FQGTGA. Trimming left V 5 bases short and J 0 bases short, with 11 bases between. CDR3 in amino acids: CASSRQASSYNEQFF. The CDR3 region has the DNA TGTGCCAGCAGCCGCCAGGCTAGCTCCTACAATGAGCAGTTCTTC.

The chain has TRBV24-1 and TRBJ2-1; 13 bases agree with TRBD2. The germline V gene has CDR1 KGHDR and CDR2 SFDVKD. The CDR3 has 15 residues. With V trimmed by 5 bases and J by 4 bases, 1 base remained unmatched. The CDR3 here is CATSGGLAGYNEQFF. The CDR3 nucleotides read TGTGCCACCAGTGGGGGACTAGCGGGGTACAATGAGCAGTTCTTC.

CDR3 nucleotides: TGCAGCGTTGCAGGAACGGAGACCCAGTACTTC. Translation gives CSVAGTETQYF. The V gene is TRBV29-1, the J gene TRBJ2-5; no firm D call. The V and J ends lost 4 bases and 5 bases respectively, with 8 bases between them. The germline V gene has CDR1 SQVTM and CDR2 ANQGSEA. The CDR3 is made up of 11 amino acids.

The rearrangement uses TRBV3-1 and TRBJ2-1, with 7 bases aligning to TRBD2. J gave up 9 bases and V 3 bases, and 5 bases lay outside the gene matches. Germline V gene sequence: CDR1 LGHDT, CDR2 YNNKEL (reference sequence). The CDR3 is 13 amino acids. The CDR3 sequence is CASSQRAGIEQFF. In DNA form, the CDR3 reads TGTGCCAGCAGCCAGAGAGCGGGGATTGAGCAGTTCTTC.

The V and J genes are TRBV3-1 and TRBJ2-1; D not resolved. The CDR3 spans 13 residues. Germline V gene sequence: CDR1 LGHDT, CDR2 YNNKEL (reference sequence). Trimming removed 1 base at V and 8 bases at J, with 9 bases between. In DNA form, the CDR3 reads TGTGCCAGCAGCCAAGTAGATCGCGATGAGCAGTTCTTC. As protein: CASSQVDRDEQFF.

The chain recombines TRBV29-1 with TRBJ2-5; no definite D call. Trimming shortened V by 7 bases and J by 2 bases, and 8 bases separated the two germline ends. CDR1 and CDR2 (germline): SQVTM, ANQGSEA. This CDR3 region has 11 residues. The CDR3 loop is CSALGQETQYF. The CDR3 DNA is TGCAGCGCCCTAGGGCAAGAGACCCAGTACTTC.

The chain uses TRBV9 and TRBJ2-5; perhaps TRBD2 as D (6 bases). Looked up from germline, CDR1 is SGDLS and CDR2 is YYNGEE. Deletions cut 4 bases from V and 0 bases from J, with 10 bases between. This CDR3 is 14 amino acids long. The chain's CDR3 is CASSSGEYQETQYF. Written as DNA, the CDR3 is TGTGCCAGCAGCTCGGGAGAGTACCAAGAGACCCAGTACTTC.

Comment on this clonotype: The CDR3 end shows no conserved phenylalanine or tryptophan, and so a read error is likely. The V and J genes are TRBV20-1 and TRBJ1-6; no reliable D call. V lost 0 bases, J lost 5 bases, and 5 bases lay in between. This CDR3 has 13 amino acids. CDR1 and CDR2 from the germline V gene are DFQATT and SNEGSKA (reference sequence). CDR3 residues: CSARDTNNSPLHL. CDR3 nucleotide sequence: TGCAGTGCTAGAGATACAAATAATTCACCCCTCCACCTT.

This chain joins TRBV6-5 and TRBJ1-1; tentatively, D is TRBD1 (5 bases). Deletions cut 5 bases from V and 7 bases from J, with 14 bases between. The CDR3 length is 13 residues. Germline V gives CDR1 MNHEY, CDR2 SVGAGI. The CDR3 coding sequence is TGTGCCAGCAGTCCCCTCCCGAGGGGTGAAGCTTTCTTT. Encoded protein: CASSPLPRGEAFF.

V usage is TRBV12-3 or TRBV12-4 and J usage is TRBJ2-5, with D maybe TRBD2 (7 bases). Deletions cut 6 bases from V and 7 bases from J, with 21 bases between. The CDR3 is 15 amino acids. The CDR3 sequence: CASSRQGGGSGTQYF. CDR3 in DNA: TGTGCCAGCAGCCGCCAAGGGGGGGGCTCTGGGACCCAGTACTTC.

J is TRBJ2-1 and V is TRBV18; TRBD2 is a possible D gene (5 bases). In germline, CDR1 is KGHSH, CDR2 LQKENI. CDR3 size: 15 residues. With 5 bases removed from V and 6 bases from J, the gap between germline ends came to 17 bases. The CDR3 sequence is CASSSVPGSPNEQFF. CDR3 nucleotides: TGTGCCAGCTCATCTGTTCCGGGATCCCCCAATGAGCAGTTCTTC.

The chain joins TRBV30 to TRBJ1-3; no firm D call. The CDR3 length is 13 residues. The ends were cut back, 3 bases at V and 4 bases at J, with 10 bases in the middle. From germline, CDR1 is GTSNPN and CDR2 SVGIG (reference sequence). The CDR3, as DNA: TGTGCCTGGAGCGTCTCACACGGAAACACCATATATTTT. Translating gives CAWSVSHGNTIYF.

In this sample, this clonotype turned up once. V usage is TRBV24-1 and J usage is TRBJ2-1; no definite D call. Trimming left V 2 bases short and J 3 bases short, with 7 bases between. Germline CDR1 KGHDR, CDR2 SFDVKD. This CDR3 has 14 residues. CDR3 in amino acids: CATSDSAFYNEQFF. CDR3 sequence (DNA): TGTGCCACCAGTGATTCGGCCTTCTACAATGAGCAGTTCTTC.

The chain is built from TRBV7-2 and TRBJ1-5; maybe TRBD1 (6 bases). Trimming removed 1 base at V and 4 bases at J, with 8 bases between. Germline V gene data show CDR1 as SGHTA and CDR2 as FQGNSA. The CDR3 totals 14 residues. In DNA form, the CDR3 reads TGTGCCAGCAGCTTAGGGGGGCCAAATCAGCCCCAGCATTTT. Translated, it gives CASSLGGPNQPQHF.

The CDR3 DNA reads TGTGCCAGCAGTGACAATATTTCAGGGTACGAGCAGTACTTC. Protein product: CASSDNISGYEQYF. The chain combines TRBV6-2 or TRBV6-3 with TRBJ2-7; a weak D match, TRBD1 (5 bases). The CDR3 extends over 14 amino acids. In germline, CDR1 is MNHEY, CDR2 SVGEGT. Trimming took 5 bases from V and 4 from J, leaving 15 bases between them.